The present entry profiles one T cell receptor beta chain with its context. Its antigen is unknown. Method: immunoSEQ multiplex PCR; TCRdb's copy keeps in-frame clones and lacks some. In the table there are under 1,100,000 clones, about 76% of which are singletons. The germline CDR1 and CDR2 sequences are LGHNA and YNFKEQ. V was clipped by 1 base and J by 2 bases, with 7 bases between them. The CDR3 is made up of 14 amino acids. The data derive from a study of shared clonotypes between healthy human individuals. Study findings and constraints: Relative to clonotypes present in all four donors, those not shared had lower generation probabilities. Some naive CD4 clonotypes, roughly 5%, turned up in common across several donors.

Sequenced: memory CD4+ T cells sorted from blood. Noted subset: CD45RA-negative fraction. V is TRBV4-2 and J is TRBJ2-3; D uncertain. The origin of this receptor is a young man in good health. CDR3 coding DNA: TGTGCCAGCAGCCAAGTAGGTATCACAGATACGCAGTATTTT. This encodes CASSQVGITDTQYF.